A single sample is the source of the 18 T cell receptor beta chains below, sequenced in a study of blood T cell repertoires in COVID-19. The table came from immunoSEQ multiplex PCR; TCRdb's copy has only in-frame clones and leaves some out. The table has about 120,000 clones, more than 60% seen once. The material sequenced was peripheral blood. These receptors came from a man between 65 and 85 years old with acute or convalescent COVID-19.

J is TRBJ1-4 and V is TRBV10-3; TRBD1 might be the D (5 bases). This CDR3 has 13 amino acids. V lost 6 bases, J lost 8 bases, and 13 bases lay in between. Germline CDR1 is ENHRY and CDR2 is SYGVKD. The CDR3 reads CAIRPGQEEKLFF. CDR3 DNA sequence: TGTGCCATCAGGCCAGGGCAGGAAGAAAAACTGTTTTTT.

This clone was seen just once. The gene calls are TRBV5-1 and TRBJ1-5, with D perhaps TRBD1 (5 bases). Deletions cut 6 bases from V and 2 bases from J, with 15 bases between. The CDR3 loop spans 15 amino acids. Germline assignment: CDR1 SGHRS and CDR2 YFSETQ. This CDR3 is CASKASGGGNQPQHF. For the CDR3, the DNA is TGCGCCAGCAAGGCTTCGGGGGGTGGCAATCAGCCCCAGCATTTT.

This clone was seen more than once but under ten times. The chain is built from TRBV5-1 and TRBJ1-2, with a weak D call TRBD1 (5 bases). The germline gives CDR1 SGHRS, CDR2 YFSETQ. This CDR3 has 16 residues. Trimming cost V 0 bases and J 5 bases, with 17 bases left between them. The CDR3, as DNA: TGCGCCAGCAGCTTGGAGCAGGGTCCCTATCTTTATGGCTACACCTTC. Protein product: CASSLEQGPYLYGYTF.

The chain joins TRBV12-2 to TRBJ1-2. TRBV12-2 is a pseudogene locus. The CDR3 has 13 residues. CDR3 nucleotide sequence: TGTGCAAGTGGAAGACGGGGTCTTGGTGGCTACACCTTC. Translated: CASGRRGLGGYTF.

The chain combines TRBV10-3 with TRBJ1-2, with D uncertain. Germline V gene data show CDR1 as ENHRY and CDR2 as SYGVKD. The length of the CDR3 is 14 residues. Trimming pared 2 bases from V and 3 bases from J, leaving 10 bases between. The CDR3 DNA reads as TGTGCCATCAGTGAGCGCAGTCCCGACTATGGCTACACCTTC. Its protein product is CAISERSPDYGYTF.

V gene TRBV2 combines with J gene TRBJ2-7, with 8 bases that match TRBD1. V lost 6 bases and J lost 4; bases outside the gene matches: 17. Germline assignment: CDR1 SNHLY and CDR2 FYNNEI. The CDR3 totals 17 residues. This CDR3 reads CASRGHVQGDWRYEQYF. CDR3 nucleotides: TGTGCCAGCAGGGGTCATGTACAGGGGGATTGGCGATACGAGCAGTACTTC.

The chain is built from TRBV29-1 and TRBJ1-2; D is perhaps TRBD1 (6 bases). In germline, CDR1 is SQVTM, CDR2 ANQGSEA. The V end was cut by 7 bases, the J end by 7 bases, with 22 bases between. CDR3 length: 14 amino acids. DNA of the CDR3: TGCAGCGCCGAAAGGGGGGGCACTCGGTCTGGCTACACCTTC. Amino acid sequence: CSAERGGTRSGYTF.

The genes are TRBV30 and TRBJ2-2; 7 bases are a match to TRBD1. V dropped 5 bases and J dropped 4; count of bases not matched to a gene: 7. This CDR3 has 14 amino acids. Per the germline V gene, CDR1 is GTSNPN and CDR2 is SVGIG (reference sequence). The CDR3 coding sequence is TGTGCCTGGGAGGGGGCGGTCGGCACCGGGGAGCTGTTTTTT. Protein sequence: CAWEGAVGTGELFF.

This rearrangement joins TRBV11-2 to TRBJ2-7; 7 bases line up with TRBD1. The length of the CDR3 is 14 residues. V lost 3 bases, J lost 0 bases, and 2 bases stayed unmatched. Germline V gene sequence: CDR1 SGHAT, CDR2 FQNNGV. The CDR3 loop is CASSFRDSSYEQYF. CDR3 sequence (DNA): TGTGCCAGCAGCTTCCGGGACAGCTCCTACGAGCAGTACTTC.

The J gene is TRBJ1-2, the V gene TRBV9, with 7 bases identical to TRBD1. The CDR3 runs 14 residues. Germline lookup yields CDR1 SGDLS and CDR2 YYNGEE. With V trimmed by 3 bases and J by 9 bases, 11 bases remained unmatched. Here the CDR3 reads CASSGQDRVARYTF. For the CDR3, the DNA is TGTGCCAGCAGCGGACAAGACAGGGTAGCTCGCTACACCTTC.

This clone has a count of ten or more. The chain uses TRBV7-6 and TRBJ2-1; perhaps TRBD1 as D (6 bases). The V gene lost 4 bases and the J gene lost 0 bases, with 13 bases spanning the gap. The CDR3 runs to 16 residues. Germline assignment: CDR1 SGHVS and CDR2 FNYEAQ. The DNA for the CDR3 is TGTGCCAGCAGCTCGCTCAGGGGTAGCTCCTACAATGAGCAGTTCTTC. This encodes CASSSLRGSSYNEQFF.

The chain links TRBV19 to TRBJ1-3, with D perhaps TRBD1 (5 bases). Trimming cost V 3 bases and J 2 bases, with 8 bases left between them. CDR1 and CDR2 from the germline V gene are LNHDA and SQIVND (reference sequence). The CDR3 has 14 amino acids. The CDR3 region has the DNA TGTGCCAGTAGTATCCTCAGGGCTGGAAACACCATATATTTT. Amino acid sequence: CASSILRAGNTIYF.

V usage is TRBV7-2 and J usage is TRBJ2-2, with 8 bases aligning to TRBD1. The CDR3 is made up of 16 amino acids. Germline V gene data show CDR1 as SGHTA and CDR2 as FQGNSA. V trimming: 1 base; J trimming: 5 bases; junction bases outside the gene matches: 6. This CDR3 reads CASSLVGTGKTGELFF. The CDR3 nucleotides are TGTGCCAGCAGCTTAGTAGGGACAGGAAAAACCGGGGAGCTGTTTTTT.

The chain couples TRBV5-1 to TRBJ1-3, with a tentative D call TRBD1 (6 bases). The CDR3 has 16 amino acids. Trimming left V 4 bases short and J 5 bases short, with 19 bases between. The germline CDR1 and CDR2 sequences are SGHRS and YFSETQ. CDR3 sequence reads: CASSPRQGMDRNTIYF. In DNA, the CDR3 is TGCGCCAGCAGCCCTCGGCAGGGGATGGATAGAAACACCATATATTTT.

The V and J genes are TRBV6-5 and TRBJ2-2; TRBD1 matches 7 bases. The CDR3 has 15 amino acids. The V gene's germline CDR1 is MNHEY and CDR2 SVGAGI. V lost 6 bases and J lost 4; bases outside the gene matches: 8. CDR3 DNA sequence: TGTGCCAGCAGGAGGGGGCTATCTAGCACCGGGGAGCTGTTTTTT. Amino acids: CASRRGLSSTGELFF.

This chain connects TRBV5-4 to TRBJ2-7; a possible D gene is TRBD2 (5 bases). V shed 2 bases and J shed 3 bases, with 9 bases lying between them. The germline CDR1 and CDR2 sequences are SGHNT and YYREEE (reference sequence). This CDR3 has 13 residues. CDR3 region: CASSFPGNYEQYF. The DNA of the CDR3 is TGTGCCAGCAGCTTCCCCGGGAACTACGAGCAGTACTTC.

CDR3: CASSYSGLSGGYNEQFF. As DNA, the CDR3 is TGTGCCAGCAGTTACTCGGGACTCTCAGGGGGTTACAATGAGCAGTTCTTC. The rearrangement uses TRBV6-2 or TRBV6-3 and TRBJ2-1; tentatively, D is TRBD1 (7 bases). The CDR3 runs to 17 residues. V was trimmed by 0 bases and J by 4 bases, leaving 16 bases between them. CDR1 and CDR2 (germline): MNHEY, SVGEGT.

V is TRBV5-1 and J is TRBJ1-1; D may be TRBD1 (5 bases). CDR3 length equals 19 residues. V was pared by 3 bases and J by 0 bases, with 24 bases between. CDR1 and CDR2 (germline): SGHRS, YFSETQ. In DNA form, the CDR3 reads TGCGCCAGCAGCTCAACCTGGGGGGGAACTACTTTGGTGAACACTGAAGCTTTCTTT. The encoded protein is CASSSTWGGTTLVNTEAFF.